The clone carrying this T cell receptor (beta chain) was seen at least ten times. Its antigen remains unknown. From genomic DNA, TCR beta CDR3 was amplified by two-round multiplex PCR. First-round PCR amplification was performed with primers specific to each TRBV and TRBJ gene. TCRdb used MiXCR to reprocess the multiplex PCR reads, holding one entry per CDR3 protein. The table lists 15,000 to 20,000 distinct CDR3 sequences, 29% of them singletons. This entry comes from a study of prognosis after radiotherapy for stage I lung cancer. Study-wide results and limits: Post-therapy Shannon entropy was lower in patients developing distant metastases following stereotactic body radiation therapy.

Germline assignment: CDR1 SGHVS and CDR2 FNYEAQ. J gave up 2 bases and V 11 bases, and 12 bases lay outside the gene matches. CDR3 length: 16 amino acids. The J gene is TRBJ2-6, the V gene TRBV7-6; 7 bases map to TRBD1. The sequence was obtained from a donor aged 50 or older with non-small cell lung cancer. This sample comprised PBMCs, obtained before or after stereotactic body radiation therapy (not recorded which). The CDR3 sequence: CASGRDSPTGANVLTF. The CDR3 DNA is TGTGCCTCGGGCCGGGACAGTCCTACTGGGGCCAACGTCCTGACTTTC.